This TCR beta chain derives from a study of glioma-infiltrating T cells. This clonotype was detected many times. As yet, its antigen is unknown. Germline V gene sequence: CDR1 MNHEY, CDR2 SVGEGT. The CDR3 runs 14 residues. With 0 bases removed from V and 6 bases from J, the gap between germline ends came to 12 bases. The iRepertoire nested amplicon-rescue multiplex PCR amplified TCR alpha and beta CDR3s from RNA. Input was 100-400 ng of tissue mRNA or PBMC total RNA. TCRdb itself ran the multiplex PCR reads through MiXCR, one entry per CDR3 protein. Of some 190,000 distinct CDR3 sequences listed, more than 25% are singletons. Overall study findings and caveats: CDR3 overlap between tissue and blood was very small. Gliomas, especially low-grade, showed above-expected tissue-blood divergence; non-neoplastic patients showed below.

Sequencing was carried out using glioma tissue, nonneoplastic brain tissue, or PBMCs (not recorded which). This receptor was identified in a human donor with low-grade glioma or glioblastoma, undergoing nonglioma brain surgery, or in good health (not recorded which). This chain connects TRBV6-2 or TRBV6-3 to TRBJ2-7; no reliable D call. CDR3 protein: CASSYSGGVGEQYF. CDR3 DNA: TGTGCCAGCAGTTACTCGGGCGGCGTCGGCGAGCAGTACTTC.